This T cell receptor beta chain emerged from a study of cytomegalovirus exposure and HLA in healthy donors. Findings of the study overall: Clonal expansion was found to be greater in HLA-associated TCR beta chains than in equally common others in a later analysis. A missense variant in DCLRE1C was later tied to TCR beta V- and J-gene trimming.

Those who donated were healthy bone marrow donors. As to this clone: Its target is unknown.

J was trimmed by 0 bases and V by 4 bases; bases with no gene match: 8. This CDR3 is built from 18 residues. The germline gives CDR1 PRHDT, CDR2 FYEKMQ (reference sequence). The PCR was carried out with 60 Vbeta primers and 13 Jbeta primers. Some clones are missing from TCRdb's copy, which holds only in-frame ones; the method was immunoSEQ multiplex PCR. The sample has approximately 120,000 clones, around three quarters seen once. Sequencing input: PBMCs. The source of this sequence is a female donor in good health and CMV-seronegative. V is TRBV13 and J is TRBJ1-4; 10 bases align to TRBD1. The CDR3 region has the DNA TGTGCCAGCAGCTGGAGGACAGGGGGACCTGCAACTAATGAAAAACTGTTTTTT. Encoded protein: CASSWRTGGPATNEKLFF. Full variable domain (missing parts from reference TRBV13 and TRBJ1-4): AAGVIQSPRHLIKEKRETATLKCYPIPRHDTVYWYQQGPGQDPQFLISFYEKMQSDKGSIPDRFSAQQFSDYHSELNMSSLELGDSALYFCASSWRTGGPATNEKLFFGSGTQLSVL.